This entry lists 28 T cell receptor beta chains sequenced from one sample in a study of blood T cell repertoires in COVID-19. Assay used: immunoSEQ multiplex PCR; TCRdb lists only in-frame clones, some missing. The table lists about 94,000 clones, roughly four fifths of them singletons. Sequencing was performed on peripheral blood. Receptors originate from a man aged 55 to 69 with acute or convalescent COVID-19.

This chain links TRBV13 with TRBJ1-2; D might be TRBD1 (5 bases). Trimming left V 5 bases short and J 4 bases short, with 11 bases between. The CDR3 spans 13 residues. The germline V gene encodes CDR1 PRHDT and CDR2 FYEKMQ (reference sequence). CDR3 nucleotides: TGTGCCAGCAGCAAGCGGGGGTCCTATGGCTACACCTTC. This gives the protein CASSKRGSYGYTF.

The V and J genes are TRBV28 and TRBJ1-2, with 7 bases that match TRBD1. J was trimmed by 7 bases and V by 5 bases; bases with no gene match: 10. Germline CDR1 and CDR2: MDHEN and SYDVKM. The length of the CDR3 is 14 residues. This CDR3 reads CASSPQGVRVGYTF. CDR3 sequence (DNA): TGTGCCAGCAGTCCCCAGGGGGTTAGGGTTGGCTACACCTTC.

This rearrangement joins TRBV25-1 to TRBJ1-2; tentatively, D is TRBD1 (5 bases). Germline loops: CDR1 MGHDK, CDR2 SYGVNS. There are 14 residues in the CDR3. Trimming removed 3 bases from V and 4 bases from J, with 12 bases in between. The CDR3 sequence is CASSERGHSYGYTF. Written as DNA, the CDR3 is TGTGCCAGCAGTGAGCGCGGACACTCCTATGGCTACACCTTC.

This clone appeared once. The rearrangement uses TRBV7-8 and TRBJ1-1; 8 bases fit TRBD1. The J segment lost 1 base and the V segment lost 5 bases, leaving 6 bases of the junction unmatched. CDR1 SGHVS and CDR2 FQNEAQ come from the germline V gene. The CDR3 consists of 15 residues. The CDR3 sequence: CASSPPDRENTEAFF. The CDR3 DNA reads TGTGCCAGCAGCCCGCCGGACAGGGAGAACACTGAAGCTTTCTTT.

The chain employs TRBV19 and TRBJ2-1, with 7 bases aligning to TRBD2. From germline, CDR1 is LNHDA and CDR2 SQIVND (reference sequence). This CDR3 spans 13 amino acids. V dropped 5 bases and J dropped 9; count of bases not matched to a gene: 7. CDR3 sequence: CASSPTSAVEQFF. The CDR3 coding sequence is TGTGCCAGTAGTCCAACTAGCGCAGTTGAGCAGTTCTTC.

V and J are TRBV25-1 and TRBJ1-1; unclear D gene. V was pared by 6 bases and J by 1 base, with 6 bases between. CDR1 and CDR2 (germline): MGHDK, SYGVNS. This CDR3 contains 12 residues. For the CDR3, the DNA is TGTGCCAGCAGGAGACAGAACACTGAAGCTTTCTTT. Its protein product is CASRRQNTEAFF.

The chain has TRBV24-1 and TRBJ1-2, with 8 bases fitting TRBD1. Germline-derived CDR1 and CDR2 are KGHDR and SFDVKD. The CDR3 runs to 15 residues. The ends lost 4 bases at V and 5 bases at J; junction bases unmatched: 8. Written as DNA, the CDR3 is TGTGCCACCAGTGACCCCCAGACAGGGGAATATGGCTACACCTTC. This encodes CATSDPQTGEYGYTF.

The CDR3 protein is CASSLGTGSEQYF. CDR3 DNA: TGCGCCAGCAGCCTCGGGACAGGGAGTGAGCAGTACTTC. The chain has TRBV4-1 and TRBJ2-7; 9 positions agree with TRBD1. V was clipped by 4 bases and J by 7 bases; unmatched bases: 5. The CDR3 is made up of 13 amino acids. CDR1 and CDR2 (germline): MGHRA, YSYEKL.

The genes are TRBV5-3 and TRBJ1-1; TRBD1 matches at 8 bases. TRBV5-3 is given ORF status, its function remaining uncertain. The J segment lost 4 bases and the V segment lost 4 bases, leaving 6 bases of the junction unmatched. This CDR3 comprises 14 residues. The CDR3 here is CARSVPGGCTEAFF. Written as DNA, the CDR3 is TGTGCCAGAAGCGTGCCAGGGGGCTGCACTGAAGCTTTCTTT.

CDR3 amino acids: CAISDGQHTTNYGYTF. The CDR3 region has the DNA TGTGCCATCAGTGACGGACAGCACACCACTAACTATGGCTACACCTTC. The chain uses TRBV10-3 and TRBJ1-2, with D possibly being TRBD1 (6 bases). Trimming shortened V by 3 bases and J by 0 bases, and 14 bases separated the two germline ends. The CDR3 covers 16 residues. Germline V gene lookup returns CDR1 ENHRY and CDR2 SYGVKD.

A few counts support this clone. This rearrangement joins TRBV6-6 to TRBJ2-1; 9 positions agree with TRBD1. The ends lost 4 bases at V and 0 bases at J; junction bases unmatched: 4. The CDR3 runs to 16 residues. Germline V gene lookup returns CDR1 MNHNY and CDR2 SVGAGI (reference sequence). The CDR3 DNA follows: TGTGCCAGCAGTTTCCGGGACAGGGACTCCTACAATGAGCAGTTCTTC. It translates to CASSFRDRDSYNEQFF.

A few counts support this clone. The chain links TRBV11-2 to TRBJ2-3, with 9 bases fitting TRBD2. The trim removed 3 bases at V and 6 bases at J, leaving 13 bases unmatched. The CDR3 length is 17 residues. Germline CDR1 and CDR2: SGHAT and FQNNGV. The CDR3 DNA is TGTGCCAGCAGCTTGAGTACCGTAGTTGGACTAGCGGATACGCAGTATTTT. Amino acids: CASSLSTVVGLADTQYF.

This clone was observed a single time. The gene calls are TRBV19 and TRBJ1-1; D is undetermined. CDR1 is LNHDA, CDR2 SQIVND, per germline (reference sequence). The CDR3 has 11 amino acids. DNA for the CDR3: TGTGTGTCTAAAACGAACACTGAAGCTTTCTTT. It is translated as CVSKTNTEAFF.

The gene calls are TRBV5-1 and TRBJ2-3; TRBD1 matches at 9 bases. Germline V gene sequence: CDR1 SGHRS, CDR2 YFSETQ. The V gene end was trimmed by 3 bases and the J gene end by 3 bases; junction bases not matched to a gene: 8. The length of the CDR3 is 16 residues. The CDR3 here is CASSYGGQGRTDTQYF. In DNA, the CDR3 is TGCGCCAGCAGCTATGGGGGACAGGGAAGGACAGATACGCAGTATTTT.

This clone was detected a few times. The rearrangement links TRBV30 to TRBJ2-7, with 9 bases identical to TRBD1. CDR3 length equals 13 residues. Per germline, CDR1 GTSNPN and CDR2 SVGIG (reference sequence). Losses at the gene ends were 4 bases for V and 9 bases for J; bases not matched to a gene: 10. The CDR3 nucleotides read TGTGCCTGGACGGGACAGGGTTTCAGAGGGCAGTACTTC. This translates into CAWTGQGFRGQYF.

V usage is TRBV7-8 and J usage is TRBJ2-5; D is perhaps TRBD2 (6 bases). The ends were cut back, 5 bases at V and 2 bases at J, with 15 bases in the middle. CDR3 length: 15 residues. The germline V gene has CDR1 SGHVS and CDR2 FQNEAQ. The CDR3 spells CASSEGSGGQETQYF. The CDR3 nucleotides read TGTGCCAGCAGCGAAGGTAGCGGTGGGCAAGAGACCCAGTACTTC.

V gene TRBV3-1 (or the pseudogene TRBV3-2) combines with J gene TRBJ2-7; D unclear. Trimming shortened V by 1 base and J by 1 base, and 5 bases separated the two germline ends. This CDR3 has 13 amino acids. Germline-derived CDR1 and CDR2 are LGHDT and YNNKEL (reference sequence). The CDR3 here is CASSQGVSYEQYF. CDR3 coding DNA: TGTGCCAGCAGCCAAGGAGTATCCTACGAGCAGTACTTC.

The J gene is TRBJ2-2, the V gene TRBV5-1, with D perhaps TRBD1 (6 bases). V gave up 0 bases and J gave up 1 base, with 7 bases separating them. Germline assignment: CDR1 SGHRS and CDR2 YFSETQ. The CDR3 runs 15 residues. CDR3 residues: CASSLDRVNTGELFF. CDR3 DNA: TGCGCCAGCAGCTTGGACAGGGTGAACACCGGGGAGCTGTTTTTT.

V and J are TRBV24-1 and TRBJ1-2; 8 nucleotides line up with TRBD1. Germline trimming cut 5 bases from V and 8 bases from J; bases unmatched to any gene: 9. This CDR3 has 14 amino acids. Germline values: CDR1 KGHDR, CDR2 SFDVKD. As DNA, the CDR3 is TGTGCCACCAGTGGACCCCAGGGGGCGGACGGCTACACCTTC. Amino acid sequence: CATSGPQGADGYTF.

This clone was counted between two and nine times. V usage is TRBV12-3 or TRBV12-4 and J usage is TRBJ1-4; TRBD1 matches at 10 bases. The CDR3 length is 13 residues. V shed 8 bases, J shed 8 bases, and the junction held 5 bases outside the gene matches. CDR3 nucleotide sequence: TGTGCCAGCCGCGGGACAGGGGTGGAAAAACTGTTTTTT. This gives the protein CASRGTGVEKLFF.

The CDR3, as DNA: TGTGCCAGCAGCTTGGGGGGACGGCTGAACACTGAAGCTTTCTTT. Residues: CASSLGGRLNTEAFF. This chain uses TRBV7-2 with TRBJ1-1; a weak D match, TRBD1 (5 bases). The CDR3 contains 15 residues. Germline V gene data show CDR1 as SGHTA and CDR2 as FQGNSA. V dropped 3 bases and J dropped 0 bases, with 11 bases sitting between them.

The genes are TRBV7-2 and TRBJ2-5; 11 bases are a match to TRBD2. The CDR3 extends over 16 amino acids. The J segment lost 4 bases and the V segment lost 5 bases, leaving 9 bases of the junction unmatched. Per germline, CDR1 SGHTA and CDR2 FQGNSA. CDR3 nucleotides: TGTGCCAGCAGCCTCATAGCGGGGGGGCCGGGAGAGACCCAGTACTTC. This translates into CASSLIAGGPGETQYF.

The V call is TRBV24-1, the J call TRBJ1-1; D is unclear. There are 12 residues in the CDR3. Germline V gene sequence: CDR1 KGHDR, CDR2 SFDVKD. V lost 3 bases to trimming and J lost 2 bases, with 3 bases between them. The CDR3 loop is CATSDLNTEAFF. The CDR3 DNA reads TGTGCCACCAGTGATCTAAACACTGAAGCTTTCTTT.

This rearrangement joins TRBV12-5 to TRBJ2-1; 7 nucleotides match TRBD1. V dropped 0 bases and J dropped 4; count of bases not matched to a gene: 3. Germline CDR1 reads LGHNT; CDR2 reads FRNRAP. The CDR3 consists of 15 residues. The DNA of the CDR3 is TGTGCTAGTGGTTTGGTACGGGACAGTTACAATGAGCAGTTCTTC. Translated: CASGLVRDSYNEQFF.

Only one count was recorded for this clone. V usage is TRBV9 and J usage is TRBJ1-2; perhaps TRBD1 as D (6 bases). V gave up 3 bases and J gave up 8 bases, with 17 bases separating them. Per germline, CDR1 SGDLS and CDR2 YYNGEE. The CDR3 has 14 amino acids. CDR3: CASSEGDILAGYTF. CDR3 DNA sequence: TGTGCCAGCAGCGAGGGGGACATCTTGGCGGGCTACACCTTC.

This clone was detected many times. The CDR3 DNA reads TGTGCCAGCAGCCTCCGGGGGGGTGGTGACGAGCAGTACTTC. This codes for CASSLRGGGDEQYF. The chain is built from TRBV7-8 and TRBJ2-7, with TRBD2 matching 8 bases. The J segment lost 5 bases and the V segment lost 5 bases, leaving 8 bases of the junction unmatched. Germline-derived CDR1 and CDR2 are SGHVS and FQNEAQ. CDR3 length: 14 residues.

J is TRBJ1-4 and V is TRBV2, with 7 bases lining up with TRBD1. Germline-derived CDR1 and CDR2 are SNHLY and FYNNEI. The CDR3 contains 14 residues. Trimming cost V 4 bases and J 5 bases; bases outside gene matches: 4. CDR3 sequence reads: CASSGTGQNEKLFF. In nucleotides, the CDR3 is TGTGCCAGCAGTGGGACAGGACAAAATGAAAAACTGTTTTTT.

The chain links TRBV7-2 to TRBJ1-5, with a possible D match to TRBD1 (6 bases). The CDR3 spans 13 residues. Trimming removed 6 bases from V and 7 bases from J, with 13 bases in between. CDR1 and CDR2 from the germline V gene are SGHTA and FQGNSA. CDR3 loop: CASSRQERQPQHF. The CDR3 coding sequence is TGTGCCAGCAGTAGACAGGAAAGGCAGCCCCAGCATTTT.